This section outlines one T cell receptor beta chain sequence together with its context. What it recognizes is unknown. This sample is part of a study of shared clonotypes between healthy human individuals. The CDR3 consists of 13 residues. V was trimmed by 8 bases and J by 1 base, leaving 12 bases between them. In germline, CDR1 is MNHEY, CDR2 SVGAGI. General study points: Rarefaction exposed incomplete sorted-subset sequencing despite large depth.

Produced via immunoSEQ multiplex PCR; TCRdb's table is partial and in-frame only. Of some 2,400,000 clones in the sample, approximately 96% were seen once. The rearrangement links TRBV6-5 to TRBJ2-7, with D unresolved. The specimen sequenced was naive CD4+ T cells sorted from blood. The sample's subset: CD45RA+ positively selected. This TCR was sampled from a man between 18 and 35 years old in good health. This chain's CDR3 is CASVDRVSYEQYF. The CDR3 coding sequence is TGTGCCAGCGTGGACCGAGTTTCCTACGAGCAGTACTTC.